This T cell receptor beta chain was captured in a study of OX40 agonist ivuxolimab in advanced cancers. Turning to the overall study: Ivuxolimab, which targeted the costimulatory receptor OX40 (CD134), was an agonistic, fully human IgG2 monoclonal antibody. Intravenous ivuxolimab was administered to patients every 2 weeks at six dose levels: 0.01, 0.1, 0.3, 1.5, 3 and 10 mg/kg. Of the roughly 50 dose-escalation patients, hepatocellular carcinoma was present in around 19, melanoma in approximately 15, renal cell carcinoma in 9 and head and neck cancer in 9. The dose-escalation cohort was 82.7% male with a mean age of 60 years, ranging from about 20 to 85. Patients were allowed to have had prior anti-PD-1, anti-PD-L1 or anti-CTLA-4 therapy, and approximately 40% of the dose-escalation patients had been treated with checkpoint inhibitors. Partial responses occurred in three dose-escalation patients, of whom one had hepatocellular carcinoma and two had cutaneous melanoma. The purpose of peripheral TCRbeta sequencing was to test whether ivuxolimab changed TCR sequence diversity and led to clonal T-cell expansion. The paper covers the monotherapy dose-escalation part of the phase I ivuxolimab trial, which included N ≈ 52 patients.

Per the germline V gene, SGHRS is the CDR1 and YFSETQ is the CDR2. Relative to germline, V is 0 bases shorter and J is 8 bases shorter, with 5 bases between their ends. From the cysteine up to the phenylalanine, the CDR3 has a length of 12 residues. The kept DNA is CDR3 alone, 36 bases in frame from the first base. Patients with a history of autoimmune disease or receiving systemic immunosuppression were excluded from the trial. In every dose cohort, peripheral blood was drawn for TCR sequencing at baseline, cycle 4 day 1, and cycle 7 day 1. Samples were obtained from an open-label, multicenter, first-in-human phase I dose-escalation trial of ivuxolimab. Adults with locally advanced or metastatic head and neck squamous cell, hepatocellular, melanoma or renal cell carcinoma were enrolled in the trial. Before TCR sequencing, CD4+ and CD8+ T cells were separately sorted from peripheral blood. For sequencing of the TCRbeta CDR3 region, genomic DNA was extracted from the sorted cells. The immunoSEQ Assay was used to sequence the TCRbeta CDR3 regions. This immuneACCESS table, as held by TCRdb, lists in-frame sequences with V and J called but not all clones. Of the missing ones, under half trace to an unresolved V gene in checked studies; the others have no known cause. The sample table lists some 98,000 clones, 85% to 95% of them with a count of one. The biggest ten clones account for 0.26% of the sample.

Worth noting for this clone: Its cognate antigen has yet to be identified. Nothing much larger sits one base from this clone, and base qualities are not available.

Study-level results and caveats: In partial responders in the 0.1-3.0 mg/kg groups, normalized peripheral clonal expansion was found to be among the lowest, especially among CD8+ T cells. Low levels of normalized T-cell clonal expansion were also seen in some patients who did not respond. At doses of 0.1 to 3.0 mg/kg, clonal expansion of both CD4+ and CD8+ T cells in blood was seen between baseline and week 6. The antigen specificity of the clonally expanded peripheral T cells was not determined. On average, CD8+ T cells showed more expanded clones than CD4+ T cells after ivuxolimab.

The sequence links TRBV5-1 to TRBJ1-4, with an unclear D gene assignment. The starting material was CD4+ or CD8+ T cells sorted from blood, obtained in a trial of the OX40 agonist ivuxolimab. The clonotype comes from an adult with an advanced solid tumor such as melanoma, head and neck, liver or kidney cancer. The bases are TGCGCCAGCAGCTTGGATGGGGAAAAACTGTTTTTT. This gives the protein CASSLDGEKLFF. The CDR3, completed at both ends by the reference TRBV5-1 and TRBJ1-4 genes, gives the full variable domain KAGVTQTPRYLIKTRGQQVTLSCSPISGHRSVSWYQQTPGQGLQFLFEYFSETQRNKGNFPGRFSGRQFSNSRSEMNVSTLELGDSALYLCASSLDGEKLFFGSGTQLSVL.